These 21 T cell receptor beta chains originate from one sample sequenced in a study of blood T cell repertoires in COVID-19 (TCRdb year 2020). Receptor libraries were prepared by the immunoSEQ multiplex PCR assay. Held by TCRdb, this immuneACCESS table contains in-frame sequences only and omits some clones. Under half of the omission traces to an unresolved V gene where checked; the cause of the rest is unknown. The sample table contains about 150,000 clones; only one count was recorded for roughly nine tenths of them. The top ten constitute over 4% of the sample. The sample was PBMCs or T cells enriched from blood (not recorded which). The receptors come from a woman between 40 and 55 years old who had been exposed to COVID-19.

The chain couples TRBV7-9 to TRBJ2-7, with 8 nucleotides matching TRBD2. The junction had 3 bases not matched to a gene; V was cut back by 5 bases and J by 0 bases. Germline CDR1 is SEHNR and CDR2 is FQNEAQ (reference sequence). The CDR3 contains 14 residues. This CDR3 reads CASSVTSGSYEQYF. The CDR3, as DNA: TGTGCCAGCAGCGTCACTAGCGGCTCCTACGAGCAGTACTTC.

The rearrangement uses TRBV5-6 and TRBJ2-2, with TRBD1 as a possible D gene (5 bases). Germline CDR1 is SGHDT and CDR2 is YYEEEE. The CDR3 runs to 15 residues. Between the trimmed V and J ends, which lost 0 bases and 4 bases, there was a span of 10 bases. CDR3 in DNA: TGTGCCAGCAGCTTGGAGCTGGGGCCCACCGGGGAGCTGTTTTTT. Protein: CASSLELGPTGELFF.

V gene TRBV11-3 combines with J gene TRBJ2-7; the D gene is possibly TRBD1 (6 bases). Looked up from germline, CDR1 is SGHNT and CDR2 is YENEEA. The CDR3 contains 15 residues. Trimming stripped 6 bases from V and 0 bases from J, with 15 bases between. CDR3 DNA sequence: TGTGCCAGCAGTGTGGACAGCTCCTACTCCTACGAGCAGTACTTC. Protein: CASSVDSSYSYEQYF. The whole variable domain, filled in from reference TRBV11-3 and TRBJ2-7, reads EAGVVQSPRYKIIEKKQPVAFWCNPISGHNTLYWYLQNLGQGPELLIRYENEEAVDDSQLPKDRFSAERLKGVDSTLKIQPAELGDSAVYLCASSVDSSYSYEQYFGPGTRLTVT.

CDR3 nucleotides: TGCAGCGTTGAACTGGGACTAGGGTCAAATGAGCAGTTCTTC. Translated, it gives CSVELGLGSNEQFF. The V and J genes are TRBV29-1 and TRBJ2-1, with 8 bases matching TRBD2. V gave up 2 bases and J gave up 7 bases; unmatched junction bases: 7. The CDR3 is 14 residues long. Germline CDR1 is SQVTM and CDR2 is ANQGSEA.

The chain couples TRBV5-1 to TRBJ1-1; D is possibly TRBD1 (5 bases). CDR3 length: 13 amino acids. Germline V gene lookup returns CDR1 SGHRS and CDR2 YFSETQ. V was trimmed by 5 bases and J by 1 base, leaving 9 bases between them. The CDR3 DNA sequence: TGCGCCAGCAGTGTAGGGGCGAACACTGAAGCTTTCTTT. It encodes CASSVGANTEAFF.

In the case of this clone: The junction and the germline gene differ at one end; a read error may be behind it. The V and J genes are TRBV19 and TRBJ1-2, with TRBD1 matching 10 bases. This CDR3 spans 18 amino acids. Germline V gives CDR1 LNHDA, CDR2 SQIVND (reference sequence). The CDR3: CASSIAGQGYKASYGYTF. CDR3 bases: TGTGCCAGTAGCATAGCGGGACAGGGGTATAAAGCGAGCTATGGCTACACCTTC. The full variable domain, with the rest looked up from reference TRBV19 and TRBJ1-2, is DGGITQSPKYLFRKEGQNVTLSCEQNLNHDAMYWYRQDPGQGLRLIYYSQIVNDFQKGDIAEGYSVSREKKESFPLTVTSAQKNPTAFYLCASSIAGQGYKASYGYTFGSGTRLTVV.

The CDR3 region has the DNA TGTGCTAGTGGTTTGGTACTTGGGGGGGACGTTTCCTACGAGCAGTACTTC. Translated: CASGLVLGGDVSYEQYF. V and J are TRBV12-5 and TRBJ2-7; 7 bases align to TRBD2. In germline, CDR1 is LGHNT, CDR2 FRNRAP. V shed 0 bases, J shed 1 base, and the junction held 9 bases outside the gene matches. There are 17 residues in the CDR3.

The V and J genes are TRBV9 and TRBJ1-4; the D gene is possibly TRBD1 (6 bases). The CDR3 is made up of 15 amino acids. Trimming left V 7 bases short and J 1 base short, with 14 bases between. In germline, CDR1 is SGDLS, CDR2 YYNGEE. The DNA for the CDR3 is TGTGCCAGCGCACTGGGGACAAGAACTAATGAAAAACTGTTTTTT. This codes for CASALGTRTNEKLFF. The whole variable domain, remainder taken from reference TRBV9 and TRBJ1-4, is DSGVTQTPKHLITATGQRVTLRCSPRSGDLSVYWYQQSLDQGLQFLIQYYNGEERAKGNILERFSAQQFPDLHSELNLSSLELGDSALYFCASALGTRTNEKLFFGSGTQLSVL.

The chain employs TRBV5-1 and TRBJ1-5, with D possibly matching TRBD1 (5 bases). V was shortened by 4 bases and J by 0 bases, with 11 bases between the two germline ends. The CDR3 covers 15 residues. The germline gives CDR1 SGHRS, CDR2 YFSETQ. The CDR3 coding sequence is TGCGCCAGCAGCGCGGGACTGAATAGCAATCAGCCCCAGCATTTT. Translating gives CASSAGLNSNQPQHF.

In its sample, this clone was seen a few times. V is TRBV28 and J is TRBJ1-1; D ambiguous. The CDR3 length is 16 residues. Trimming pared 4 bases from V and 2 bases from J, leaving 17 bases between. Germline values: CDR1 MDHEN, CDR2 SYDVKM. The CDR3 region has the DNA TGTGCCAGCAGTTCACATGGACTGGGATCAAACACTGAAGCTTTCTTT. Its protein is CASSSHGLGSNTEAFF.

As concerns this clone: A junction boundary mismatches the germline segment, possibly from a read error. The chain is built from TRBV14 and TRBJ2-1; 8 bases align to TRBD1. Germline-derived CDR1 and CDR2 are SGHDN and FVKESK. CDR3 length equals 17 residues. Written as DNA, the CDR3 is TGTGCCAGCAGCCCATACCTTCAGTCGACAGGGGCATCGATCCTAATCTTC. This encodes CASSPYLQSTGASILIF.

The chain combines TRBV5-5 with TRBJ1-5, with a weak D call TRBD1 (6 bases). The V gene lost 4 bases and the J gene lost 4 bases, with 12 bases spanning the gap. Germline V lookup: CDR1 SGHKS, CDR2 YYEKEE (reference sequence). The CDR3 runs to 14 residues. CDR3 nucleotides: TGTGCCAGCAGCCCCACAGGGACAAATCAGCCCCAGCATTTT. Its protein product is CASSPTGTNQPQHF.

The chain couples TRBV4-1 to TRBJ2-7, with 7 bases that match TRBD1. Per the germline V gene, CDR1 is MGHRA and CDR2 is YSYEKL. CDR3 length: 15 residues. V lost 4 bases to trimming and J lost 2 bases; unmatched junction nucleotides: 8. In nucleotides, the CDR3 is TGCGCCAGCAGCCTGGAGACAGGGTCGGCCTACGAGCAGTACTTC. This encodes CASSLETGSAYEQYF.

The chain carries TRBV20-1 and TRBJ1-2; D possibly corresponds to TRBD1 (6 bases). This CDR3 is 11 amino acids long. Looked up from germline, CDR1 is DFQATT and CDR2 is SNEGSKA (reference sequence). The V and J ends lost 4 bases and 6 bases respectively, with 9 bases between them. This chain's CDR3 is CSAKYRDGYTF. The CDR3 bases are TGCAGTGCTAAATACAGGGATGGCTACACCTTC.

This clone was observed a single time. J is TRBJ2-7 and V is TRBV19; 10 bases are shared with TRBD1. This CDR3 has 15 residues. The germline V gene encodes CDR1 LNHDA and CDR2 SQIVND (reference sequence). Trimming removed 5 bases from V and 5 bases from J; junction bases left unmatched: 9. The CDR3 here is CASSPDRGVLNEQYF. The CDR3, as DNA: TGTGCCAGTAGTCCGGACAGGGGGGTCCTTAACGAGCAGTACTTC.

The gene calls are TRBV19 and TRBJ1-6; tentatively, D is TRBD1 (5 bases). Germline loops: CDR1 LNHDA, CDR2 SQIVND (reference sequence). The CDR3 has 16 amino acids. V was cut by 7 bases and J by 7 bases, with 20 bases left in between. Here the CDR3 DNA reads TGTGCCAGTACCCGGGCCCCCAGGGATTACAATTCACCCCTCCACTTT. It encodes CASTRAPRDYNSPLHF. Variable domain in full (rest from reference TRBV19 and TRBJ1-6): DGGITQSPKYLFRKEGQNVTLSCEQNLNHDAMYWYRQDPGQGLRLIYYSQIVNDFQKGDIAEGYSVSREKKESFPLTVTSAQKNPTAFYLCASTRAPRDYNSPLHFGNGTRLTVT.

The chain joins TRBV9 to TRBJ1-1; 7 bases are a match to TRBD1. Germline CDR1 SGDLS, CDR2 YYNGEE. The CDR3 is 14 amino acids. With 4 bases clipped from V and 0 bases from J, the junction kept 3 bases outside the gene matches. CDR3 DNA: TGTGCCAGCAGCCAGGGGGTGCTGAACACTGAAGCTTTCTTT. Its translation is CASSQGVLNTEAFF.

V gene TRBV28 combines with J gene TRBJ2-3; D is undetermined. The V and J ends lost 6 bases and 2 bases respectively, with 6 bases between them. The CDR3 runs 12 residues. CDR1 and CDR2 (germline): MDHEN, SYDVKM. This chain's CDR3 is CASRSDTDTQYF. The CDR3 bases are TGTGCCAGCAGGAGCGACACAGATACGCAGTATTTT.

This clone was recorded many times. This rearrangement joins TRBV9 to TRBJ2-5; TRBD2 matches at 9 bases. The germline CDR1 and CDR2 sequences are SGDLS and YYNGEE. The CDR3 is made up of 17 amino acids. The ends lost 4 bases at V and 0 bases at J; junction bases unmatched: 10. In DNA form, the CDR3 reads TGTGCCAGCAGCTCCCCCCGGGCGGGGGGGAACCAAGAGACCCAGTACTTC. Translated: CASSSPRAGGNQETQYF.

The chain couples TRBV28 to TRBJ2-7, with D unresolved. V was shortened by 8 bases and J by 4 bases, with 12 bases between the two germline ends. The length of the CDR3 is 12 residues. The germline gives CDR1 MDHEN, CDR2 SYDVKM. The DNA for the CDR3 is TGTGCCAGCGGAGAGGCGACTTACGAGCAGTACTTC. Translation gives CASGEATYEQYF.

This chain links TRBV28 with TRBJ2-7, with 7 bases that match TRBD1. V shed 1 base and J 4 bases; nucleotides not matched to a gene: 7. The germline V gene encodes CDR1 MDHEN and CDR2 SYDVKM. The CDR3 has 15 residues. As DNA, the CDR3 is TGTGCCAGCAGTTTATTCCAGACAGGGTTTTACGAGCAGTACTTC. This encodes CASSLFQTGFYEQYF.